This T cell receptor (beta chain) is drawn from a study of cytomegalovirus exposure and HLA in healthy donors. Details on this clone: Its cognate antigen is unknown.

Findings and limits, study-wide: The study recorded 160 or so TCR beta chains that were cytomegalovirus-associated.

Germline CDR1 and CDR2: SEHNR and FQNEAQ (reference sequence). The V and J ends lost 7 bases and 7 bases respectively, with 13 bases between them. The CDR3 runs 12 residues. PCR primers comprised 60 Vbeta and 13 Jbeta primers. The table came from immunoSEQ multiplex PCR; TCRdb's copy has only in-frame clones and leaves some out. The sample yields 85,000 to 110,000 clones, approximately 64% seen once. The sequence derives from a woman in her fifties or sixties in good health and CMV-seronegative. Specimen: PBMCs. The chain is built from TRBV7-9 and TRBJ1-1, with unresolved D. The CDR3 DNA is TGTGCCAGCACCGAGAGGGTTGTTGAAGCTTTCTTT. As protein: CASTERVVEAFF.